These 8 T cell receptor beta chains originate from one sample sequenced in a study of CD8+ T cells in alopecia areata. Reverse transcribed after extraction, RNA yielded cDNA as the sequencing template. The protocol was immunoSEQ multiplex PCR, while the TCRdb copy is restricted to in-frame clones and leaves out a portion. In the table there are about 150,000 clones, around 55% of which are singletons. Sequences were obtained from CD4+ T cells sorted from blood. The receptors stem from a human donor in good health.

The chain links TRBV11-1 to TRBJ2-3, with 8 bases identical to TRBD1. Germline V lookup: CDR1 SGHAT, CDR2 FQDESV (reference sequence). The CDR3 runs 15 residues. Trimming at V came to 4 bases and at J to 3 bases, leaving 6 bases not matched to a gene. CDR3 protein: CASSSGQGKTDTQYF. The CDR3 DNA is TGTGCCAGCAGCTCCGGACAGGGCAAGACAGATACGCAGTATTTT.

The CDR3 loop is CSVESRTEETQYF. CDR3 coding DNA: TGCAGCGTTGAAAGTAGGACAGAAGAGACCCAGTACTTC. This sequence joins TRBV29-1 and TRBJ2-5, with D perhaps matching TRBD1 (6 bases). The ends were cut back, 2 bases at V and 3 bases at J, with 10 bases in the middle. The CDR3 consists of 13 residues. Germline V gene lookup returns CDR1 SQVTM and CDR2 ANQGSEA.

This chain uses TRBV15 with TRBJ1-1; D ambiguous. Trimming took 0 bases from V and 7 from J, leaving 9 bases between them. CDR3 length: 13 amino acids. CDR1 LNHNV and CDR2 YYDKDF come from the germline V gene (reference sequence). The CDR3 sequence: CATSRDEGFEAFF. Written as DNA, the CDR3 is TGTGCCACCAGCAGAGATGAGGGTTTTGAAGCTTTCTTT.

This clone has a handful of counts. The chain joins TRBV11-2 to TRBJ1-2, with D unresolved. The V gene's germline CDR1 is SGHAT and CDR2 FQNNGV. Trimming removed 8 bases from V and 6 bases from J, with 19 bases in between. The CDR3 is 14 residues long. The CDR3 DNA follows: TGTGCCAGCGGCTCGGTTCGACGGTTTAATGGCTACACCTTC. This gives the protein CASGSVRRFNGYTF.

V is TRBV5-1 and J is TRBJ2-1; D is ambiguous. Trimming took off 1 base at V and 10 bases at J, with 6 bases between the two ends. This CDR3 has 11 amino acids. Germline lookup yields CDR1 SGHRS and CDR2 YFSETQ. The CDR3 is CASSLQQEQFF. Here the CDR3 DNA reads TGCGCCAGCAGCTTGCAACAAGAGCAGTTCTTC.

This clone was detected a few times. V gene TRBV30 combines with J gene TRBJ1-1; unclear D gene. The CDR3 has 13 residues. The V end lost 2 bases, the J end lost 0 bases, and 7 bases lay between the germline ends. Germline lookup yields CDR1 GTSNPN and CDR2 SVGIG (reference sequence). CDR3 DNA sequence: TGTGCCTGGAGTACACAGATGAACACTGAAGCTTTCTTT. This translates into CAWSTQMNTEAFF.

To note about this clone: The sample has other DNA sequences that encode this CDR3 too. Written as DNA, the CDR3 is TGTGCCAGCAGCGTAGCAGGGGGGGAGACCCAGTACTTC. It is translated as CASSVAGGETQYF. The chain joins TRBV9 to TRBJ2-5; possible D gene TRBD1, 7 bases. Trimming left V 0 bases short and J 5 bases short, with 8 bases between. CDR1 is SGDLS and CDR2 is YYNGEE in the germline V gene. The CDR3 has 13 residues.

The genes are TRBV2 and TRBJ1-1; no firm D call. This CDR3 is built from 13 residues. The ends were cut back, 1 base at V and 0 bases at J, with 3 bases in the middle. The germline CDR1 and CDR2 sequences are SNHLY and FYNNEI. CDR3 DNA: TGTGCCAGCAGTGAAGAGGTGAACACTGAAGCTTTCTTT. This encodes CASSEEVNTEAFF. Filled out from reference TRBV2 and TRBJ1-1, the complete variable domain reads EPEVTQTPSHQVTQMGQEVILRCVPISNHLYFYWYRQILGQKVEFLVSFYNNEISEKSEIFDDQFSVERPDGSNFTLKIRSTKLEDSAMYFCASSEEVNTEAFFGQGTRLTVV.